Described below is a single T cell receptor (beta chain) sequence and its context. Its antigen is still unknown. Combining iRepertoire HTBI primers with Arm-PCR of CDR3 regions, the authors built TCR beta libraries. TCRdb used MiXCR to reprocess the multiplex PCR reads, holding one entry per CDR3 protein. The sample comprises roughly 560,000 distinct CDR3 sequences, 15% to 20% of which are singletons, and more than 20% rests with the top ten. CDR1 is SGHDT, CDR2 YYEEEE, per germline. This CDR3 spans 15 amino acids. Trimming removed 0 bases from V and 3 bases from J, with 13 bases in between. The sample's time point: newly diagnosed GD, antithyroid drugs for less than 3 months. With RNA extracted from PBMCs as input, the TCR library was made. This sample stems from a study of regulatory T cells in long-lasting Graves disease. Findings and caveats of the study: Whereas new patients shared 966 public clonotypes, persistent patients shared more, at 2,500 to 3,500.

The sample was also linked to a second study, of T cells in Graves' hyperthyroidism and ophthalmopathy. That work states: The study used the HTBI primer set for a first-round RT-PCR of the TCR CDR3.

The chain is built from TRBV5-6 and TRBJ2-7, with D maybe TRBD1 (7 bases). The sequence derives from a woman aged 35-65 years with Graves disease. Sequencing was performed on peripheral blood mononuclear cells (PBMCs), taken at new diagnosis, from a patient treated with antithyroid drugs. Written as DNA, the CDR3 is TGTGCCAGCAGCTTGGGGAGGGGGCCTAGCTACGAGCAGTACTTC. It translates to CASSLGRGPSYEQYF.